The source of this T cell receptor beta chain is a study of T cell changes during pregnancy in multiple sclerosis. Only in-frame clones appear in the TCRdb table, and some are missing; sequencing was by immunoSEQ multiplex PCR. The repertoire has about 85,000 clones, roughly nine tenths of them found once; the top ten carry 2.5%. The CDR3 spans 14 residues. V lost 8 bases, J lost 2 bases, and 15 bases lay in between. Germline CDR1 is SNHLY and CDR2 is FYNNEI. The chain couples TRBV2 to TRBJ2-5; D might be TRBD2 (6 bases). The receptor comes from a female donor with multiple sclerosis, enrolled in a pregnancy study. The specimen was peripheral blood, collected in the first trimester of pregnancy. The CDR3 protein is CASGKVGGQETQYF. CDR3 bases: TGTGCCAGCGGCAAGGTCGGGGGACAAGAGACCCAGTACTTC. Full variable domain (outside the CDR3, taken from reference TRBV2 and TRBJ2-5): EPEVTQTPSHQVTQMGQEVILRCVPISNHLYFYWYRQILGQKVEFLVSFYNNEISEKSEIFDDQFSVERPDGSNFTLKIRSTKLEDSAMYFCASGKVGGQETQYFGPGTRLLVL.